The clone carrying this TCR beta chain showed up just a few times. During its preparation, the TCRbeta library received unique molecular identifiers. TCRdb re-called the PCR reads through MiXCR, storing one row per CDR3 protein. The table shows 170,000 or so distinct CDR3 sequences, with 6% to 7% occurring only once. The sample is drawn from a study of T-cell reconstitution after alpha-beta-depleted transplantation in children. The CDR3 runs to 14 residues. CDR1 is SGHVS, CDR2 FNYEAQ, per germline. The ends were cut back, 1 base at V and 4 bases at J, with 8 bases in the middle. The chain joins TRBV7-6 to TRBJ1-5, with a tentative D call TRBD1 (5 bases). This material consisted of PBMCs from the stem cell graft donor, taken from the stem cell graft. The source is a human donor who donated a stem cell graft to a child with Wiskott-Aldrich syndrome. CDR3: CASSLDQGNQPQHF. The CDR3 DNA follows: TGTGCCAGCAGCTTAGATCAGGGTAATCAGCCCCAGCATTTT.